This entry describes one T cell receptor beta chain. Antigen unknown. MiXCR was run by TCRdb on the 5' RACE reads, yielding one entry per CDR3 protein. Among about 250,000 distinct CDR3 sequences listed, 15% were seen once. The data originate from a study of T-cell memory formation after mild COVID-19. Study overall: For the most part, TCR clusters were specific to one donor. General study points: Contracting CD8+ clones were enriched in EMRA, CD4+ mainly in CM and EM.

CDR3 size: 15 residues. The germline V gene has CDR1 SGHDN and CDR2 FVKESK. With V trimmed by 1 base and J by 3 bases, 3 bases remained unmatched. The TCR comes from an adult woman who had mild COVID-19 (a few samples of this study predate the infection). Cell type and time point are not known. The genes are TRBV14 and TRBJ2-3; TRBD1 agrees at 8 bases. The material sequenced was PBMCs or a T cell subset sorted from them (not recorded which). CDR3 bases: TGTGCCAGCAGCCAAGGGACAGGGAGGACAGATACGCAGTATTTT. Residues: CASSQGTGRTDTQYF.